This T cell receptor beta chain was identified during a study of T cell responses to AZD1222 COVID-19 vaccine. Generated by immunoSEQ multiplex PCR, the TCRdb table keeps only in-frame clones and is missing some. The sample consists of about 170,000 clones, approximately 90% of them appearing once. V was trimmed by 6 bases and J by 4 bases, leaving 12 bases between them. CDR3 length equals 13 residues. CDR1 is MGHDK, CDR2 SYGVNS, per germline. This sample comprised peripheral blood, obtained on day 0 of AZD1222 vaccination. This chain links TRBV25-1 with TRBJ1-2, with D unclear. This TCR was recovered from an adult in good health. The CDR3 sequence: CASRGGSIYGYTF. The CDR3 nucleotides read TGTGCCAGCAGGGGCGGGTCTATCTATGGCTACACCTTC.